Below are 7 T cell receptor beta chains sequenced from a single sample in a study of identical twins. TCRdb processed the 5' RACE reads anew with MiXCR; each CDR3 protein has one entry. Of a few hundred thousand distinct CDR3 sequences in the sample, approximately 9.6% were seen once. The sample was also linked to a second study, of yellow fever vaccine responses in identical twins.

Sequencing input: PBMCs. All receptors come from a woman aged 18-29 years in good health.

This clonotype was recorded at least ten times. The chain links TRBV24-1 to TRBJ1-3; D unresolved. The CDR3 spans 16 residues. In germline, CDR1 is KGHDR, CDR2 SFDVKD. The V end lost 7 bases, the J end lost 1 base, and 16 bases lay between the germline ends. CDR3 region: CATRTSDAASGNTIYF. In DNA form, the CDR3 reads TGTGCCACCAGGACTTCAGACGCGGCTTCTGGAAACACCATATATTTT.

In its sample, this clonotype was seen a few times. V and J are TRBV7-8 and TRBJ2-7, with D maybe TRBD2 (5 bases). V lost 5 bases, J lost 0 bases, and 17 bases lay in between. The CDR3 has 16 residues. Germline CDR1 and CDR2: SGHVS and FQNEAQ. The CDR3 region has the DNA TGTGCCAGCAGCAAGGATTCGGGGAAGAGCTCCTACGAGCAGTACTTC. Its protein product is CASSKDSGKSSYEQYF.

This clonotype was seen a handful of times. V usage is TRBV20-1 and J usage is TRBJ2-3; 9 nucleotides line up with TRBD2. CDR1 is DFQATT and CDR2 is SNEGSKA in the germline V gene (reference sequence). CDR3 length: 14 residues. V lost 1 base to trimming and J lost 5 bases; unmatched junction nucleotides: 4. The CDR3 nucleotides read TGCAGTGCTAGAGTTAGCGGGGGCAGAGATACGCAGTATTTT. Translating it yields CSARVSGGRDTQYF.

This clonotype has a handful of counts. The chain links TRBV20-1 to TRBJ1-1, with D tentatively TRBD1 (5 bases). The CDR3 loop spans 9 amino acids. With 5 bases removed from V and 10 bases from J, the gap between germline ends came to 8 bases. In germline, CDR1 is DFQATT, CDR2 SNEGSKA (reference sequence). CDR3 DNA: TGCAGTGCTTTCGGGACAGCTTTCTTT. Residues: CSAFGTAFF.

This clonotype was picked up many times. The genes are TRBV6-6 and TRBJ1-1; D is unclear. This CDR3 comprises 12 residues. Germline-derived CDR1 and CDR2 are MNHNY and SVGAGI (reference sequence). The V and J ends lost 7 bases and 1 base respectively, with 7 bases between them. CDR3 amino acids: CASISQNTEAFF. The CDR3 bases are TGTGCCAGCATAAGCCAGAACACTGAAGCTTTCTTT.

This clonotype was seen a few times. V usage is TRBV25-1 and J usage is TRBJ1-2, with unresolved D. V dropped 0 bases and J dropped 6 bases, with 8 bases sitting between them. Looked up from germline, CDR1 is MGHDK and CDR2 is SYGVNS. The CDR3 covers 13 residues. In DNA form, the CDR3 reads TGTGCCAGCAGTGAATACAGAGGGAATGGCTACACCTTC. It codes for CASSEYRGNGYTF.

This rearrangement joins TRBV7-9 to TRBJ2-2, with D hard to call. Trimming pared 4 bases from V and 7 bases from J, leaving 7 bases between. CDR3 length: 12 residues. Germline values: CDR1 SEHNR, CDR2 FQNEAQ (reference sequence). The CDR3 region is CASSWSYGELFF. The CDR3 DNA follows: TGTGCCAGCAGCTGGAGTTACGGGGAGCTGTTTTTT.